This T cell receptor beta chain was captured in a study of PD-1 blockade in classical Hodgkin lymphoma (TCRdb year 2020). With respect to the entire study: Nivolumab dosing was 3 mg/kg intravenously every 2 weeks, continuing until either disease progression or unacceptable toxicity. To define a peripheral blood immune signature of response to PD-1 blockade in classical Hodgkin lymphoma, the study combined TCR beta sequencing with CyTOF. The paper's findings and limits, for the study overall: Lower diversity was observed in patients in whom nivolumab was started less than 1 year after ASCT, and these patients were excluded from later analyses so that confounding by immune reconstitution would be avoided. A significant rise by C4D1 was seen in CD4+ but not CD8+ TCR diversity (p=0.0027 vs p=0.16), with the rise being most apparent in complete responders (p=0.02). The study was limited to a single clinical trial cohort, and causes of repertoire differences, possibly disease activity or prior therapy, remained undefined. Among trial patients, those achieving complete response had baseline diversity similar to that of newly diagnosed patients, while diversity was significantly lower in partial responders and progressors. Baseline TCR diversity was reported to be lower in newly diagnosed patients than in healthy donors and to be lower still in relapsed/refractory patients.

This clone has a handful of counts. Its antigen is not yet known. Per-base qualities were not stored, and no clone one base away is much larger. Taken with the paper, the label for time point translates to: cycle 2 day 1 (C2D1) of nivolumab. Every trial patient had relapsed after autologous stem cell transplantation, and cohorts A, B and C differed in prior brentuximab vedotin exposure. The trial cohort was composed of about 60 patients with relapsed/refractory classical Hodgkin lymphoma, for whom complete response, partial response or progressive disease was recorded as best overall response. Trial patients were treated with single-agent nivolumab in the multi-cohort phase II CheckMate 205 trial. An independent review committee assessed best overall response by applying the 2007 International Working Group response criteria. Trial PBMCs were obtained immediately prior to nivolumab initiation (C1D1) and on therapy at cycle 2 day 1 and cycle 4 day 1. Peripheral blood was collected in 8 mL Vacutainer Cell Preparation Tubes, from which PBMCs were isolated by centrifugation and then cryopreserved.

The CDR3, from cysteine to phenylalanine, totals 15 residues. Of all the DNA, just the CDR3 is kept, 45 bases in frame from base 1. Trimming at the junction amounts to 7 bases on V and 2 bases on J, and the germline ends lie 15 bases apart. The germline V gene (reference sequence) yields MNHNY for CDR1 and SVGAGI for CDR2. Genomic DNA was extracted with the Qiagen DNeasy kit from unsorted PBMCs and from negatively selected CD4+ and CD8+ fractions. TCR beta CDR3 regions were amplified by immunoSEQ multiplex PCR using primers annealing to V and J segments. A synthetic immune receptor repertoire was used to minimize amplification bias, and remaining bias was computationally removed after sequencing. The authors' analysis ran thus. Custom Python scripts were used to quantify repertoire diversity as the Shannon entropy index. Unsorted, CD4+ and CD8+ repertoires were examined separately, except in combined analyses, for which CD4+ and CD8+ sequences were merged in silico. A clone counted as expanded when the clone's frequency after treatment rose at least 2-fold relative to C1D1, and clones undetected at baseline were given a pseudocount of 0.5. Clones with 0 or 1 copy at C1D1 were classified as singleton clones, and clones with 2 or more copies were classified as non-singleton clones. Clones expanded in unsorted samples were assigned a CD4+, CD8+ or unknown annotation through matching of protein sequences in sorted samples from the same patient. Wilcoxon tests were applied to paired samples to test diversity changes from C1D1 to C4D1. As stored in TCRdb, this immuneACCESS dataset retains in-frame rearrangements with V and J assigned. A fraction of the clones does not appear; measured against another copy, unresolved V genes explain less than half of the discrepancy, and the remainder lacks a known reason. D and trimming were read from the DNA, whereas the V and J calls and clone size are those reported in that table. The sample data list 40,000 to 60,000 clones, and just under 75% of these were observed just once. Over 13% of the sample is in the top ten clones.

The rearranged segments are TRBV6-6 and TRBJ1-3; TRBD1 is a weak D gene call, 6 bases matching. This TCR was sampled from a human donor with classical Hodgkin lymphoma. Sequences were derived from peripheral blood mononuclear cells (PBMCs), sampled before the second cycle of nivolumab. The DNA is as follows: TGTGCCAGCACAAATCGACAGGTGACTGGAAACACCATATATTTT. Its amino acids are CASTNRQVTGNTIYF.